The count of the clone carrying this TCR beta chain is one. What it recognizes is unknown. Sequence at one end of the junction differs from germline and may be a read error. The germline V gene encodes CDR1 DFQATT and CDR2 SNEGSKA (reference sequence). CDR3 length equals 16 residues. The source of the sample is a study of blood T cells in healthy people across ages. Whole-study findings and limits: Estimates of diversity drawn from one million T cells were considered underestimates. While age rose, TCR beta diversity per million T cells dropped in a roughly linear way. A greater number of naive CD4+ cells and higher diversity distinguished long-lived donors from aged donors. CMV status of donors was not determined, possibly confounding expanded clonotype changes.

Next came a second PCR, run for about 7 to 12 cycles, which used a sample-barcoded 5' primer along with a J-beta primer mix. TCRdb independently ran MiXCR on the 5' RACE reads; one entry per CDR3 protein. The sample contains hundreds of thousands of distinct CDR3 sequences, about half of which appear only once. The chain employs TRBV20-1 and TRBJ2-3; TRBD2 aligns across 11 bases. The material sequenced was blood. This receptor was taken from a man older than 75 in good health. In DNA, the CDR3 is TGCCGTGCTCCTGTGGGCATAGCGGGAGGGCAAGATACGCAGTATTTT. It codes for CRAPVGIAGGQDTQYF.